These 14 T cell receptor beta chains share one sample of origin, sequenced in a study of blood T cell repertoires in COVID-19. Profiled with immunoSEQ multiplex PCR; TCRdb holds only in-frame clones, not every one. Of more than 110,000 clones listed, around 86% are singletons. The sample taken for sequencing was peripheral blood. The source is a woman older than 75 with acute or convalescent COVID-19.

The V call is TRBV3-1 (or the pseudogene TRBV3-2), the J call TRBJ1-1; a weak D match, TRBD1 (6 bases). The CDR3 has 14 residues. Trimming cost V 2 bases and J 3 bases, with 10 bases left between them. The germline CDR1 and CDR2 sequences are LGHDT and YNNKEL (reference sequence). Here the CDR3 DNA reads TGTGCCAGCAGCCAAAACAGGGCGGACACTGAAGCTTTCTTT. This translates into CASSQNRADTEAFF.

This clone has a handful of counts. Compared with germline, one end of the junction differs, possibly owing to a read error. The gene calls are TRBV27 and TRBJ2-1, with D possibly being TRBD2 (5 bases). The germline gives CDR1 MNHEY, CDR2 SMNVEV (reference sequence). The CDR3 length is 13 residues. The CDR3 nucleotides read TGTGCCAGCAGTATATCGGTGAGGGATGAGCAGTTCTTC. It encodes CASSISVRDEQFF.

CDR3 protein: CATQISGANVLTF. CDR3 DNA sequence: TGTGCCACTCAGATTTCTGGGGCCAACGTCCTGACTTTC. J is TRBJ2-6 and V is TRBV10-3; D ambiguous. The CDR3 has 13 amino acids. Trimming took off 10 bases at V and 1 base at J, with 8 bases between the two ends. Germline CDR1 is ENHRY and CDR2 is SYGVKD.

The chain recombines TRBV9 with TRBJ2-7; the D gene is possibly TRBD1 (6 bases). The CDR3 totals 14 residues. V was shortened by 3 bases and J by 2 bases, with 12 bases between the two germline ends. The V gene's germline CDR1 is SGDLS and CDR2 YYNGEE. Here the CDR3 reads CASSGPDSTYEQYF. Here the CDR3 DNA reads TGTGCCAGCAGCGGACCGGACAGCACCTACGAGCAGTACTTC.

The rearrangement links TRBV29-1 to TRBJ1-1, with 7 bases identical to TRBD1. CDR3 length: 12 amino acids. With 7 bases clipped from V and 6 bases from J, the junction kept 8 bases outside the gene matches. Looked up from germline, CDR1 is SQVTM and CDR2 is ANQGSEA. CDR3 DNA sequence: TGCAGCGGCCTGACAGGGAAGGCTGAAGCTTTCTTT. Translated, it gives CSGLTGKAEAFF.

The DNA for the CDR3 is TGTGCCAGCAGCCAGATTGGACTAGCGCGTTACCCATACAATGAGCAGTTCTTC. As protein: CASSQIGLARYPYNEQFF. V and J are TRBV3-1 (or the pseudogene TRBV3-2) and TRBJ2-1, with 9 bases that match TRBD2. This CDR3 is built from 18 residues. Per germline, CDR1 LGHDT and CDR2 YNNKEL (reference sequence). V shed 3 bases and J 4 bases; nucleotides not matched to a gene: 13.

This clone was counted a single time. The rearrangement uses TRBV28 and TRBJ2-1, with TRBD2 as a possible D gene (5 bases). The CDR3 has 13 amino acids. The germline V gene encodes CDR1 MDHEN and CDR2 SYDVKM. V was pared by 5 bases and J by 4 bases, with 9 bases between. The chain's CDR3 is CASSLRVYNEQFF. The CDR3 DNA is TGTGCCAGCAGTCTGAGGGTTTACAATGAGCAGTTCTTC.

The rearrangement uses TRBV7-9 and TRBJ2-7, with a weak D call TRBD2 (5 bases). Trimming removed 0 bases at V and 5 bases at J, with 11 bases between. The length of the CDR3 is 14 residues. CDR1 is SEHNR, CDR2 FQNEAQ, per germline (reference sequence). CDR3 protein: CASSLARVDDEQYF. The CDR3 bases are TGTGCCAGCAGCTTAGCGCGGGTCGATGACGAGCAGTACTTC.

The chain recombines TRBV2 with TRBJ2-1; 9 bases match TRBD2. After removal of 5 bases from V and 3 bases from J, the junction contained 5 bases not matched to a gene. The germline V gene encodes CDR1 SNHLY and CDR2 FYNNEI. The CDR3 has 15 amino acids. CDR3 loop: CASSSGTSFYNEQFF. The CDR3 DNA sequence: TGTGCCAGCAGTTCCGGGACTAGCTTCTACAATGAGCAGTTCTTC.

This clone was found once. CDR3 sequence (DNA): TGTGCCATCAGTGAGAGGGGGGGTATTATGGCCAAAAACATTCAGTACTTC. As protein: CAISERGGIMAKNIQYF. The chain uses TRBV10-3 and TRBJ2-4, with D maybe TRBD2 (7 bases). The germline V gene encodes CDR1 ENHRY and CDR2 SYGVKD. Trimming took 2 bases from V and 1 from J, leaving 15 bases between them. The CDR3 consists of 17 residues.

This clone appeared once. This sequence joins TRBV19 and TRBJ2-1, with 9 nucleotides matching TRBD2. V lost 2 bases to trimming and J lost 2 bases; unmatched junction nucleotides: 1. Germline CDR1 and CDR2: LNHDA and SQIVND (reference sequence). This CDR3 has 15 amino acids. In nucleotides, the CDR3 is TGTGCCAGTAGTATAAGGACTAGCGCCTACAATGAGCAGTTCTTC. Its translation is CASSIRTSAYNEQFF.

This clone appeared once. This chain links TRBV10-3 with TRBJ1-1, with 9 bases identical to TRBD1. The CDR3 has 14 residues. The germline V gene encodes CDR1 ENHRY and CDR2 SYGVKD. V lost 6 bases to trimming and J lost 3 bases; unmatched junction nucleotides: 5. CDR3 region: CAISLRTGDTEAFF. For the CDR3, the DNA is TGTGCCATCAGCCTCCGGACAGGGGACACTGAAGCTTTCTTT.

CDR3 sequence reads: CASSRSPGLGYEQYF. In DNA form, the CDR3 reads TGTGCCAGCAGTCGCTCCCCGGGATTAGGCTACGAGCAGTACTTC. The V and J genes are TRBV27 and TRBJ2-7; D might be TRBD2 (5 bases). CDR1 and CDR2 from the germline V gene are MNHEY and SMNVEV (reference sequence). V lost 5 bases, J lost 3 bases, and 17 bases lay in between. The CDR3 is made up of 15 amino acids.

The gene calls are TRBV4-1 and TRBJ1-5, with 8 bases matching TRBD1. V lost 1 base to trimming and J lost 6 bases; unmatched junction nucleotides: 5. Germline loops: CDR1 MGHRA, CDR2 YSYEKL. CDR3 length: 15 residues. The DNA of the CDR3 is TGCGCCAGCAGCCAAGGACAGGGGATCTTTCAGCCCCAGCATTTT. Translation: CASSQGQGIFQPQHF.